This T cell receptor beta chain was identified in a study of CD8+CD57+ T cells in acquired aplastic anemia. Study information: Sorting CD4+ and CD8+ cells gave DNA averaging approximately 3 ug. Study findings and constraints: Both patients and controls carried the same twenty-nine CD8+ CDR3 sequences.

CDR3 and TCR beta VDJ profiling relied on genomic DNA as the template. TCRdb fed the reads into MiXCR, producing one record per CDR3 protein. The table has hundreds of thousands of distinct CDR3 sequences, approximately 60% seen once. Of note for this clonotype: Its antigen is unidentified.

Patients chosen for sequencing had CD8+CD57+ cells that had expanded, as shown by flow cytometry. A severe acquired aplastic anemia diagnosis applied to all patients. The germline CDR1 and CDR2 sequences are DFQATT and SNEGSKA (reference sequence). The CDR3 sequence is 12 residues long. V gave up 0 bases and J gave up 7 bases, with 7 bases separating them. Material for sequencing was sorted CD4+, CD8+, or CD8+CD57+ T cells (not recorded which) from PBMCs. V usage is TRBV20-1 and J usage is TRBJ2-1; D call uncertain. This receptor was taken from a human donor with aplastic anemia. CDR3 in amino acids: CSARDGVNEQFF. CDR3 in DNA: TGCAGTGCTAGAGATGGGGTAAATGAGCAGTTCTTC.